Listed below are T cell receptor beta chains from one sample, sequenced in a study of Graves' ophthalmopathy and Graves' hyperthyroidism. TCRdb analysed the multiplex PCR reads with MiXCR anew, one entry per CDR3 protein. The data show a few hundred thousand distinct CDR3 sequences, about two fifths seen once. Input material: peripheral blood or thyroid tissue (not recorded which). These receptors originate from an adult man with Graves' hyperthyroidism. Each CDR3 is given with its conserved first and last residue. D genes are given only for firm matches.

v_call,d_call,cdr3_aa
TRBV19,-,CASRATGIYGELFF
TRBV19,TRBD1,CASRTTGQALQETQYF
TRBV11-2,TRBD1,CASSRDRASSEQYF
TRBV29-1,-,CSVLQGEGFDGYTF
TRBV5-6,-,CASSGRGTIFYEQYF
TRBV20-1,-,CSARDTPQKQETQYF
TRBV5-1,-,CASSFRGSGANTGELFF
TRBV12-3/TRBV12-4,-,CASSYSFGDTEAFF
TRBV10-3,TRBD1,CAISDLRDRTYEQYF
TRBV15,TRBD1,CATSRDQGAGNTIYF
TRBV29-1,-,CSVFVSYSGANVLTF
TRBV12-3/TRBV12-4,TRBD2,CASSLVAGLGKVQETQYF
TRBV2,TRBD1,CASQGAFDEQYF
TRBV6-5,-,CASSYSSSSFSYAQYF
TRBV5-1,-,CASSYGGTEAFF
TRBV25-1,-,CASSEWGGNYGYTF
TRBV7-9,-,CASSQRLWIGGRYNEQYF
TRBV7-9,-,CASSLQGFPNEKLFF
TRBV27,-,CASSLGFGGEKLFF
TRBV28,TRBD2,CASSLQGRGVTDTQYF
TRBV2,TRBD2,CASSELVAGGEQFF
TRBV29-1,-,CSVGGGAGYEQYF
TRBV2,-,CASSVGQYNQPQHF